The clone carrying this T cell receptor beta chain is medium-sized in the sample. The antigen remains undetermined. These data originate in a study of vaccination and CD4 T cells after COVID-19. On the study more broadly: Median time from second vaccine dose to sampling was over 55 days (14 to 241).

Sequence data for DNA of cultured CD4+ T cells were generated by the Oncomine TCR Beta short-read assay. It was from cultured CD4+ T cells that genomic DNA was extracted. TCRdb re-analysed the PCR reads in MiXCR, keeping a single row per CDR3 protein. The sample shows over 7,000 distinct CDR3 sequences, roughly 58% of them seen only once. Treatment denoted: approximately 11-day PBMC culture with coronavirus spike peptide pools or control peptides (ViraFEST assay). Antigen-specific T cell expansion with peptide pools preceded TCR sequencing in the ViraFEST approach. The length of the CDR3 is 14 residues. Germline V CDR1 and CDR2: SNHLY, FYNNEI. V was clipped by 3 bases and J by 9 bases; unmatched bases: 7.

The sequencing here drew on cultured CD4+ T cells from blood, taken after SARS-CoV-2 vaccination. This rearrangement joins TRBV2 to TRBJ2-2, with 7 bases matching TRBD1. The receptor's source is a human donor with COVID-19. CDR3 sequence reads: CASSEGTANRELFF. CDR3 nucleotide sequence: TGTGCCAGCAGTGAGGGGACAGCGAACCGGGAGCTGTTTTTT.